These 10 T cell receptor beta chains were all obtained from the same sample, sequenced in a study of blood T cell repertoires in COVID-19. Only in-frame clones appear in the TCRdb table, and some are missing; sequencing was by immunoSEQ multiplex PCR. The sample gives around 46,000 clones, approximately 80% of which show up once; less than 75% is in the top ten. The sample was peripheral blood. The source is a man between 65 and 85 years old with acute or convalescent COVID-19.

The chain employs TRBV7-9 and TRBJ2-5; D call uncertain. The length of the CDR3 is 14 residues. Germline V gene data show CDR1 as SEHNR and CDR2 as FQNEAQ (reference sequence). Trimming removed 3 bases at V and 5 bases at J, with 13 bases between. CDR3 loop: CASSFGSVKETQYF. CDR3 sequence (DNA): TGTGCCAGCAGCTTCGGTTCGGTAAAGGAGACCCAGTACTTC.

A single count supports this clone. The V and J genes are TRBV19 and TRBJ1-1; TRBD1 aligns across 11 bases. Germline V gene sequence: CDR1 LNHDA, CDR2 SQIVND (reference sequence). CDR3 size: 15 residues. V was pared by 4 bases and J by 7 bases, with 8 bases of the junction left unmatched. CDR3 nucleotides: TGTGCCAGTAGTACTCTGGACAGGGGGCATGTTGAAGCTTTCTTT. Its protein is CASSTLDRGHVEAFF.

The genes are TRBV2 and TRBJ2-1; 11 bases match TRBD2. V dropped 6 bases and J dropped 9; count of bases not matched to a gene: 10. The CDR3 loop spans 15 amino acids. Germline loops: CDR1 SNHLY, CDR2 FYNNEI. The CDR3 here is CASRLASGGISEQFF. The CDR3 DNA sequence: TGTGCCAGCAGGTTAGCTAGCGGGGGGATTTCTGAGCAGTTCTTC.

There are a few counts of this clone. One junction end disagrees with the germline gene, perhaps due to a read error. This chain connects TRBV5-1 to TRBJ2-2; possibly TRBD2 for D (5 bases). The CDR3 is made up of 14 amino acids. Germline CDR1 is SGHRS and CDR2 is YFSETQ. Here the CDR3 DNA reads TGCGCCAGCAGGTTGGAAGCTAGCCCCGGGGAGCTGTTTTTT. Translation: CASRLEASPGELFF.

The chain is built from TRBV9 and TRBJ1-4; TRBD1 matches at 10 bases. CDR1 is SGDLS and CDR2 is YYNGEE in the germline V gene. There are 14 residues in the CDR3. V lost 4 bases to trimming and J lost 8 bases; unmatched junction nucleotides: 5. The CDR3 nucleotides are TGTGCCAGCAGCCCCCGGACAGGGGGGGAAAAACTGTTTTTT. Translation gives CASSPRTGGEKLFF.

This clone is a singleton in its sample. The chain recombines TRBV7-2 with TRBJ1-4; no clear D. The germline V and J ends were trimmed by 2 bases and 7 bases, with 11 bases remaining between them. The length of the CDR3 is 14 residues. Germline V gene lookup returns CDR1 SGHTA and CDR2 FQGNSA. CDR3 residues: CASSLLSRGEKLFF. In DNA, the CDR3 is TGTGCCAGCAGCTTACTAAGTCGTGGTGAAAAACTGTTTTTT.

The chain joins TRBV28 to TRBJ1-5; D uncertain. V lost 3 bases and J 7 bases, leaving 13 bases between the germline ends. This CDR3 has 14 residues. Germline V CDR1 and CDR2: MDHEN, SYDVKM. The CDR3 bases are TGTGCCAGCAGTTTTGCGGGGAGAACCCAGCCCCAGCATTTT. Translated: CASSFAGRTQPQHF. The full variable domain, completed using reference TRBV28 and TRBJ1-5, is DVKVTQSSRYLVKRTGEKVFLECVQDMDHENMFWYRQDPGLGLRLIYFSYDVKMKEKGDIPEGYSVSREKKERFSLILESASTNQTSMYLCASSFAGRTQPQHFGDGTRLSIL.

The chain uses TRBV19 and TRBJ1-1, with 7 nucleotides matching TRBD1. V dropped 5 bases and J dropped 0; count of bases not matched to a gene: 9. Germline CDR1 LNHDA, CDR2 SQIVND (reference sequence). The length of the CDR3 is 16 residues. The CDR3 coding sequence is TGTGCCAGTAGTGCTTGGCGACAGGGCCTGAACACTGAAGCTTTCTTT. Translated, it gives CASSAWRQGLNTEAFF. Filled out from reference TRBV19 and TRBJ1-1, the complete variable domain reads DGGITQSPKYLFRKEGQNVTLSCEQNLNHDAMYWYRQDPGQGLRLIYYSQIVNDFQKGDIAEGYSVSREKKESFPLTVTSAQKNPTAFYLCASSAWRQGLNTEAFFGQGTRLTVV.

This rearrangement joins TRBV7-9 to TRBJ2-7; D gene uncertain. The CDR3 extends over 13 amino acids. From germline, CDR1 is SEHNR and CDR2 FQNEAQ (reference sequence). V gave up 10 bases and J gave up 4 bases, with 17 bases separating them. In DNA form, the CDR3 reads TGTGCCATTCAAGATCCGGTGAGGTACGAGCAGTACTTC. This encodes CAIQDPVRYEQYF.

The chain combines TRBV7-9 with TRBJ1-5, with TRBD1 matching 7 bases. The CDR3 is 12 residues long. CDR1 is SEHNR, CDR2 FQNEAQ, per germline (reference sequence). Losses at the gene ends were 2 bases for V and 11 bases for J; bases not matched to a gene: 3. The DNA for the CDR3 is TGTGCCAGCAGCTTAAACCAGGGGGCCCAGCATTTT. Translating gives CASSLNQGAQHF. Using reference TRBV7-9 and TRBJ1-5 for the parts outside the CDR3, the full variable domain is DTGVSQNPRHKITKRGQNVTFRCDPISEHNRLYWYRQTLGQGPEFLTYFQNEAQLEKSRLLSDRFSAERPKGSFSTLEIQRTEQGDSAMYLCASSLNQGAQHFGDGTRLSIL.